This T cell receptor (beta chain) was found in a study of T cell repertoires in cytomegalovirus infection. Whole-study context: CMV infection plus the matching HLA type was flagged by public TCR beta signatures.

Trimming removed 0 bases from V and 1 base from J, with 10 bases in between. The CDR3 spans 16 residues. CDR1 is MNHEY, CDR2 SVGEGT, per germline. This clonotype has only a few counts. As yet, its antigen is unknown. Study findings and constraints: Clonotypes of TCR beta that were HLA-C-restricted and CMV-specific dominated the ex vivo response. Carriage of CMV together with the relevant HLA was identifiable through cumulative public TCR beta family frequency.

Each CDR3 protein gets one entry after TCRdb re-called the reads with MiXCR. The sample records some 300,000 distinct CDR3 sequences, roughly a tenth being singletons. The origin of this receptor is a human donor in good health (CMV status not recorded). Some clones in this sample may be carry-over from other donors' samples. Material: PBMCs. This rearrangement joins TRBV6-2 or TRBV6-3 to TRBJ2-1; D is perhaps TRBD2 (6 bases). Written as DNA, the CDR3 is TGTGCCAGCAGTTACTCACTAGCTACGTCCTACAATGAGCAGTTCTTC. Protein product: CASSYSLATSYNEQFF.